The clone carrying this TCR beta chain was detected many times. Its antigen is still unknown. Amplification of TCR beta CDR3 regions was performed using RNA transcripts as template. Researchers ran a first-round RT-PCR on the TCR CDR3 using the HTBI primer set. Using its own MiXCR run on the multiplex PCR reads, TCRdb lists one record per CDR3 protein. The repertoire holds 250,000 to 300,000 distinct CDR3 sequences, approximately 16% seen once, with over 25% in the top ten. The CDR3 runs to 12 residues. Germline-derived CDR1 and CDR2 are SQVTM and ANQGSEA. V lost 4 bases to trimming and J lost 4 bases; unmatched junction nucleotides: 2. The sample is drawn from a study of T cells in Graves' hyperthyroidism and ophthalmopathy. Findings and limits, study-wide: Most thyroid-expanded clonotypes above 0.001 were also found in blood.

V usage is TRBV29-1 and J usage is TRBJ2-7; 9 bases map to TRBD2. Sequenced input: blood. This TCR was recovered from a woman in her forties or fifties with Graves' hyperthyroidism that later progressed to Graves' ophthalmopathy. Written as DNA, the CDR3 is TGCAGCGTTGGAGCGGGAGGTTACGAGCAGTACTTC. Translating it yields CSVGAGGYEQYF.